The rows below give T cell receptor beta chains drawn from one sample of a study of blood T cell repertoires in COVID-19. Libraries were prepared by immunoSEQ multiplex PCR; TCRdb keeps only in-frame clonotypes and omits some of them. The table has about 270,000 clones, roughly 85% seen once. Sequencing used peripheral blood. The receptors come from a woman in her fifties or sixties who had recovered from COVID-19. The CDR3 runs from the conserved cysteine through the conserved F or W. Fields, in order: D gene, clone size, J gene, V gene, CDR3 protein, CDR3 DNA. The D gene is left open where the match is weak. The size of a clone is reported for some rows only, either as once, few or many, or as a class for expanded clones.

d_gene: TRBD2
abundance: once
j_gene: TRBJ2-1
v_gene: TRBV24-1
CDR3aa: CATSDVRGSGGNFGEQFF
CDR3nt: TGTGCCACCAGTGATGTGCGGGGGAGCGGAGGCAATTTCGGTGAGCAGTTCTTC

d_gene: -
abundance: -
j_gene: TRBJ2-7
v_gene: TRBV20-1
CDR3aa: CSARASYEQYF
CDR3nt: TGCAGTGCTCGAGCATCCTACGAGCAGTACTTC

d_gene: TRBD1
abundance: -
j_gene: TRBJ1-2
v_gene: TRBV7-9
CDR3aa: CASSATGTGGGYTF
CDR3nt: TGTGCCAGCAGCGCCACCGGGACAGGGGGGGGCTACACCTTC

d_gene: -
abundance: -
j_gene: TRBJ2-3
v_gene: TRBV7-9
CDR3aa: CASSLLEAAQYF
CDR3nt: TGTGCCAGCAGTCTACTAGAGGCGGCGCAGTATTTT

d_gene: -
abundance: -
j_gene: TRBJ1-1
v_gene: TRBV7-9
CDR3aa: CASSLGPRGAFF
CDR3nt: TGTGCCAGCAGCTTAGGACCAAGGGGAGCTTTCTTT

d_gene: -
abundance: -
j_gene: TRBJ2-7
v_gene: TRBV29-1
CDR3aa: CSVEGRNYEQYF
CDR3nt: TGCAGCGTTGAAGGCAGGAACTACGAGCAGTACTTC

d_gene: -
abundance: -
j_gene: TRBJ2-1
v_gene: TRBV13
CDR3aa: CASSTEGSYNEQFF
CDR3nt: TGTGCCAGCAGCACCGAGGGCTCTTACAATGAGCAGTTCTTC

d_gene: -
abundance: -
j_gene: TRBJ1-2
v_gene: TRBV28
CDR3aa: CASSSDRGVRGYTF
CDR3nt: TGTGCCAGCAGTTCTGATAGGGGTGTGAGAGGCTACACCTTC

d_gene: TRBD2
abundance: -
j_gene: TRBJ2-5
v_gene: TRBV6-5
CDR3aa: CASSPGGGTQYF
CDR3nt: TGTGCCAGCAGTCCAGGCGGGGGGACCCAGTACTTC

d_gene: -
abundance: -
j_gene: TRBJ2-2
v_gene: TRBV5-1
CDR3aa: CASSLALGPGELFF
CDR3nt: TGCGCCAGCAGCTTGGCCCTGGGCCCCGGGGAGCTGTTTTTT

d_gene: TRBD1
abundance: few
j_gene: TRBJ2-3
v_gene: TRBV27
CDR3aa: CASSPDRGWQDTQYF
CDR3nt: TGTGCCAGCAGTCCAGACAGGGGGTGGCAAGATACGCAGTATTTT

d_gene: -
abundance: once
j_gene: TRBJ2-1
v_gene: TRBV19
CDR3aa: CASSIEAWSYNEQFF
CDR3nt: TGTGCCAGTAGTATAGAGGCCTGGTCCTACAATGAGCAGTTCTTC

d_gene: -
abundance: -
j_gene: TRBJ2-2
v_gene: TRBV3-1/TRBV3-2
CDR3aa: CASSQVGARGELFF
CDR3nt: TGTGCCAGCAGCCAAGTAGGGGCACGCGGGGAGCTGTTTTTT

d_gene: -
abundance: few
j_gene: TRBJ2-1
v_gene: TRBV28
CDR3aa: CASLSGSSYNEQFF
CDR3nt: TGTGCCAGTCTTAGCGGAAGCTCCTACAATGAGCAGTTCTTC

d_gene: TRBD1
abundance: -
j_gene: TRBJ1-3
v_gene: TRBV7-3
CDR3aa: CASSLVGQGSSGNTIYF
CDR3nt: TGTGCCAGCAGCTTAGTAGGACAGGGAAGCTCTGGAAACACCATATATTTT

d_gene: TRBD2
abundance: few
j_gene: TRBJ2-7
v_gene: TRBV7-8
CDR3aa: CASRPLPQRDHEQYF
CDR3nt: TGTGCCAGCAGACCTCTCCCTCAGCGGGACCACGAGCAGTACTTC

d_gene: -
abundance: -
j_gene: TRBJ2-2
v_gene: TRBV6-2/TRBV6-3
CDR3aa: CASSYYHSIRELAGELFF
CDR3nt: TGTGCCAGCAGTTACTATCATTCTATAAGGGAGTTGGCCGGGGAGCTGTTTTTT

d_gene: TRBD2
abundance: -
j_gene: TRBJ2-5
v_gene: TRBV11-1
CDR3aa: CASSWSGGARETQYF
CDR3nt: TGTGCCAGCAGCTGGAGCGGGGGGGCTCGGGAGACCCAGTACTTC

d_gene: TRBD1
abundance: -
j_gene: TRBJ1-6
v_gene: TRBV2
CDR3aa: CASWPGQGTGSPLHF
CDR3nt: TGTGCCAGCTGGCCGGGACAGGGGACGGGGTCACCCCTCCACTTT

d_gene: -
abundance: -
j_gene: TRBJ1-1
v_gene: TRBV28
CDR3aa: CASRLGPTEAFF
CDR3nt: TGTGCCAGCAGGTTGGGGCCCACTGAAGCTTTCTTT

d_gene: TRBD1
abundance: -
j_gene: TRBJ2-1
v_gene: TRBV5-1
CDR3aa: CASSARTGRSYNEQFF
CDR3nt: TGCGCCAGCAGCGCACGGACAGGTCGCTCCTACAATGAGCAGTTCTTC

d_gene: TRBD2
abundance: -
j_gene: TRBJ2-2
v_gene: TRBV5-1
CDR3aa: CASTEIAGVTGELFF
CDR3nt: TGCGCCAGCACCGAGATAGCGGGAGTCACCGGGGAGCTGTTTTTT

d_gene: -
abundance: -
j_gene: TRBJ2-7
v_gene: TRBV18
CDR3aa: CASSPADYEQYF
CDR3nt: TGTGCCAGCTCACCAGCAGACTACGAGCAGTACTTC

d_gene: TRBD1
abundance: -
j_gene: TRBJ2-1
v_gene: TRBV28
CDR3aa: CASSSRDRDEQFF
CDR3nt: TGTGCCAGCAGTTCCCGGGACAGGGACGAGCAGTTCTTC

d_gene: -
abundance: -
j_gene: TRBJ2-3
v_gene: TRBV3-1/TRBV3-2
CDR3aa: CASSRFIGLDTQYF
CDR3nt: TGTGCCAGCAGCCGGTTCATCGGTTTGGATACGCAGTATTTT

d_gene: -
abundance: -
j_gene: TRBJ1-2
v_gene: TRBV28
CDR3aa: CASSLMEGPAGYGYTF
CDR3nt: TGTGCCAGCAGTCTTATGGAGGGGCCGGCTGGCTATGGCTACACCTTC

d_gene: TRBD1
abundance: -
j_gene: TRBJ2-7
v_gene: TRBV7-2
CDR3aa: CASSSDRAHSYEQYF
CDR3nt: TGTGCCAGCAGTTCCGACAGGGCCCACTCCTACGAGCAGTACTTC

d_gene: TRBD1
abundance: once
j_gene: TRBJ2-6
v_gene: TRBV4-2
CDR3aa: CASSQVQGAGGANVLTF
CDR3nt: TGTGCCAGCAGCCAAGTACAGGGGGCGGGTGGGGCCAACGTCCTGACTTTC

d_gene: -
abundance: -
j_gene: TRBJ2-7
v_gene: TRBV18
CDR3aa: CASSPSQGSEQYF
CDR3nt: TGTGCCAGCTCACCTTCACAGGGAAGCGAGCAGTACTTC

d_gene: TRBD2
abundance: -
j_gene: TRBJ2-7
v_gene: TRBV7-2
CDR3aa: CASSISGSQPYEQYF
CDR3nt: TGTGCCAGCAGCATAAGCGGGAGCCAACCCTACGAGCAGTACTTC

d_gene: TRBD1
abundance: -
j_gene: TRBJ2-3
v_gene: TRBV5-1
CDR3aa: CASSLRLMTGATDTQYF
CDR3nt: TGCGCCAGCAGCTTGAGGCTGATGACAGGGGCCACAGATACGCAGTATTTT

d_gene: -
abundance: -
j_gene: TRBJ1-2
v_gene: TRBV3-1/TRBV3-2
CDR3aa: CASSPSTEIYGYTF
CDR3nt: TGTGCCAGCAGCCCAAGTACAGAGATCTATGGCTACACCTTC

d_gene: -
abundance: -
j_gene: TRBJ2-2
v_gene: TRBV19
CDR3aa: CASSIGGGSRELFF
CDR3nt: TGTGCCAGTAGTATAGGGGGGGGCTCCCGGGAGCTGTTTTTT

d_gene: TRBD2
abundance: -
j_gene: TRBJ2-5
v_gene: TRBV5-1
CDR3aa: CASSLASGVQETQYF
CDR3nt: TGCGCCAGCAGCTTGGCTAGCGGGGTTCAAGAGACCCAGTACTTC

d_gene: TRBD1
abundance: -
j_gene: TRBJ1-2
v_gene: TRBV20-1
CDR3aa: CSTGTGRSYTF
CDR3nt: TGCAGTACCGGGACAGGGAGGAGCTACACCTTC

d_gene: -
abundance: few
j_gene: TRBJ1-3
v_gene: TRBV4-3
CDR3aa: CASSQESAGDSGNTIYF
CDR3nt: TGCGCCAGCAGCCAAGAATCGGCAGGGGATAGTGGAAACACCATATATTTT

d_gene: -
abundance: -
j_gene: TRBJ2-7
v_gene: TRBV20-1
CDR3aa: CSARRGYEQYF
CDR3nt: TGCAGTGCTAGAAGGGGATACGAGCAGTACTTC

d_gene: TRBD1
abundance: -
j_gene: TRBJ1-2
v_gene: TRBV6-5
CDR3aa: CASSSPGQTNYGYTF
CDR3nt: TGTGCCAGCAGTTCCCCGGGACAGACTAACTATGGCTACACCTTC

d_gene: -
abundance: -
j_gene: TRBJ1-1
v_gene: TRBV24-1
CDR3aa: CATSERVDTEAFF
CDR3nt: TGTGCCACCAGTGAGAGAGTGGACACTGAAGCTTTCTTT

d_gene: -
abundance: -
j_gene: TRBJ2-2
v_gene: TRBV9
CDR3aa: CASSVVANTGELFF
CDR3nt: TGTGCCAGCAGCGTTGTAGCGAACACCGGGGAGCTGTTTTTT

d_gene: -
abundance: once
j_gene: TRBJ2-7
v_gene: TRBV7-8
CDR3aa: CASSLSHYSDEQYF
CDR3nt: TGTGCCAGCAGCTTGAGCCATTATAGCGACGAGCAGTACTTC